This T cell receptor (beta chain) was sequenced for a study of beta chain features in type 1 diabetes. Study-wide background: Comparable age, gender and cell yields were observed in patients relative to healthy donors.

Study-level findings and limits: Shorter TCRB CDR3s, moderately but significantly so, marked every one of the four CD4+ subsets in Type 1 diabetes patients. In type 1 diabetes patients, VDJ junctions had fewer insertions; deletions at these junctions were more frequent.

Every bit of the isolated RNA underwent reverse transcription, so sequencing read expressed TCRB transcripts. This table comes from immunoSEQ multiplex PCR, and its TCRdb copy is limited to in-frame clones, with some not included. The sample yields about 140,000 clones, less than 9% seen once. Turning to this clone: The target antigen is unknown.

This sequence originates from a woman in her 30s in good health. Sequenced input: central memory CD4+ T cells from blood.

CDR3 loop: CSAIKAASTDTQYF. CDR3 coding DNA: TGCAGCGCCATAAAAGCTGCTAGCACAGATACGCAGTATTTT. The rearrangement uses TRBV29-1 and TRBJ2-3; D gene unclear. This CDR3 has 14 residues. CDR1 is SQVTM, CDR2 ANQGSEA, per germline. Trimming left V 7 bases short and J 0 bases short, with 14 bases between.